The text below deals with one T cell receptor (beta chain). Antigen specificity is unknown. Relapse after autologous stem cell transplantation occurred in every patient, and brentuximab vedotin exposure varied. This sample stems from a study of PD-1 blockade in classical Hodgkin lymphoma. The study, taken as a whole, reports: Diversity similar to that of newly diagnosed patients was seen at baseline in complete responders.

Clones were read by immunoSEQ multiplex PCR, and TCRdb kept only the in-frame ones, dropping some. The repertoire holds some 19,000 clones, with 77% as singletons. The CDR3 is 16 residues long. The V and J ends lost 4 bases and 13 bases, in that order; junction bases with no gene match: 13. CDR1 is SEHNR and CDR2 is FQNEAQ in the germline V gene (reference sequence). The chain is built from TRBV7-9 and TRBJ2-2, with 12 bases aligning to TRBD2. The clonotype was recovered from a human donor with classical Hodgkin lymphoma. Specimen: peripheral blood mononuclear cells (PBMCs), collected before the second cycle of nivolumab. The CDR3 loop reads CASSSPGLAGGEWLFF. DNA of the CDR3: TGTGCCAGCAGCTCGCCGGGGCTAGCGGGAGGGGAGTGGCTGTTTTTT. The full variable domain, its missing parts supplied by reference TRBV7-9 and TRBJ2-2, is DTGVSQNPRHKITKRGQNVTFRCDPISEHNRLYWYRQTLGQGPEFLTYFQNEAQLEKSRLLSDRFSAERPKGSFSTLEIQRTEQGDSAMYLCASSSPGLAGGEWLFFGEGSRLTVL.